This T cell receptor (beta chain) is from a study of shared clonotypes between healthy human individuals. Whole-study context: Researchers assigned three CD4 naive, three CD4 memory, two CD8 naive and one CD8 memory plate to each donor.

This table comes from immunoSEQ multiplex PCR, and its TCRdb copy is limited to in-frame clones, with some not included. Altogether about 770,000 clones are present, just under 75% being singletons, with the ten largest covering about 1.7%. Deletions cut 3 bases from V and 4 bases from J, with 12 bases between. Looked up from germline, CDR1 is MNHNS and CDR2 is SASEGT. This CDR3 has 14 residues. The sample comprised memory CD4+ T cells sorted from blood. Subset denoted: CD45RA-negative fraction. J is TRBJ1-2 and V is TRBV6-1; D gene uncertain. The TCR originated in a woman in her twenties or thirties in good health. The CDR3 spells CASSEPRSPYGYTF. The CDR3 DNA reads TGTGCCAGCAGTGAGCCCAGGAGTCCCTATGGCTACACCTTC.